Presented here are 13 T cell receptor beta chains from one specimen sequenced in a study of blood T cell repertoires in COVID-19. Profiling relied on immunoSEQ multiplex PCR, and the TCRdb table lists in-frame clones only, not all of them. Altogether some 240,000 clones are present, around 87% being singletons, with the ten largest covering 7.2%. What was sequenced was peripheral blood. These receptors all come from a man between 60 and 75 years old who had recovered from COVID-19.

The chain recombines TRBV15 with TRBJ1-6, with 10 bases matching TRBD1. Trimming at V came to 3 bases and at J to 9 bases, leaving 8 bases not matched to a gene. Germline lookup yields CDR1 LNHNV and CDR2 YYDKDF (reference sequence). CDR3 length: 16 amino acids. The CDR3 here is CATSSPGQGYGSPLHF. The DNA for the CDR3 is TGTGCCACCAGCAGCCCGGGACAGGGGTATGGTTCACCCCTCCACTTT.

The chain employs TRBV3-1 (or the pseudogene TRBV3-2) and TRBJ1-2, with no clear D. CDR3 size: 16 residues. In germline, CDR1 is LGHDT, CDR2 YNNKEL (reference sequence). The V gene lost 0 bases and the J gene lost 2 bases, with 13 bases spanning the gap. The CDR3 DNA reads TGTGCCAGCAGCCAAGATATGGTTCTGAGCAACTATGGCTACACCTTC. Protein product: CASSQDMVLSNYGYTF.

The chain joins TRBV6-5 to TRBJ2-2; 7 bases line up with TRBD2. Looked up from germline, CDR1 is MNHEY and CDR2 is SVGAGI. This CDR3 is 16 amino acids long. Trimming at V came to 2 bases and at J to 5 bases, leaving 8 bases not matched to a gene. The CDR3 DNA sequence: TGTGCCAGCAGTTACGCCGGGACTACCAGTACCGGGGAGCTGTTTTTT. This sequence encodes CASSYAGTTSTGELFF.

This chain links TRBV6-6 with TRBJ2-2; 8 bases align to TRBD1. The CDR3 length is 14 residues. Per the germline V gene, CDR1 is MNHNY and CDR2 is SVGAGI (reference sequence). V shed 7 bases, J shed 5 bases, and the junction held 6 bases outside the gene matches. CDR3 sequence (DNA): TGTGCCAGCAAGATGGACAGGGCTACCGGGGAGCTGTTTTTT. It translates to CASKMDRATGELFF.

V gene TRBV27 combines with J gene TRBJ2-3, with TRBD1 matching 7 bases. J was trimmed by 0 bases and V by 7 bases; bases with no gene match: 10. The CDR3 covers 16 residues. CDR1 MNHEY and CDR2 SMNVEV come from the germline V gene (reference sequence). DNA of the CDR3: TGTGCCAGCACAACCGGGACAGTCATGAGCACAGATACGCAGTATTTT. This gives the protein CASTTGTVMSTDTQYF.

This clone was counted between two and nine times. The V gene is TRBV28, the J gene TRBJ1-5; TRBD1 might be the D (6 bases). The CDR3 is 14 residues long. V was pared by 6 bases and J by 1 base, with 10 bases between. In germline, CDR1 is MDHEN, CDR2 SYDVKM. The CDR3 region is CASRQGLSNQPQHF. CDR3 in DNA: TGTGCCAGCAGACAGGGTCTCAGCAATCAGCCCCAGCATTTT.

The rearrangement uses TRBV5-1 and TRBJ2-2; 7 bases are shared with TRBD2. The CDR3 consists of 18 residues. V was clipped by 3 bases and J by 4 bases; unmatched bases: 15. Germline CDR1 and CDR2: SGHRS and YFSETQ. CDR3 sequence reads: CASSYPSGTSPSTGELFF. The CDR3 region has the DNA TGCGCCAGCAGCTACCCTAGCGGTACCAGCCCTAGCACCGGGGAGCTGTTTTTT.

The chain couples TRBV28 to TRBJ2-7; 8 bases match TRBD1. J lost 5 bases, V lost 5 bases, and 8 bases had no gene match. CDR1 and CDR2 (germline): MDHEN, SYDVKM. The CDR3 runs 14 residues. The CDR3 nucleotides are TGTGCCAGCAGTCCCCCGGGACAGGCCCACGAGCAGTACTTC. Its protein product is CASSPPGQAHEQYF. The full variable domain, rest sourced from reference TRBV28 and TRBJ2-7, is DVKVTQSSRYLVKRTGEKVFLECVQDMDHENMFWYRQDPGLGLRLIYFSYDVKMKEKGDIPEGYSVSREKKERFSLILESASTNQTSMYLCASSPPGQAHEQYFGPGTRLTVT.

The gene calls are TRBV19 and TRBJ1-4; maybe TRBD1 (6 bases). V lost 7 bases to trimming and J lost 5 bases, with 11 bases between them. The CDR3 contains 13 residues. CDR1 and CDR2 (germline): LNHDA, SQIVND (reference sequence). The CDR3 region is CASNRVLNEKLFF. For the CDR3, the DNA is TGTGCCAGTAACAGGGTACTGAATGAAAAACTGTTTTTT.

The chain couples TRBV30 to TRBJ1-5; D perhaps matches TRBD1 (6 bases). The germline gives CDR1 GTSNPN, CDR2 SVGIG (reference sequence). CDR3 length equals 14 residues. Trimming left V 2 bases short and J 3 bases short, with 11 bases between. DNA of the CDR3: TGTGCCTGGAGTTACGGACAGCCCAATCAGCCCCAGCATTTT. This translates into CAWSYGQPNQPQHF.

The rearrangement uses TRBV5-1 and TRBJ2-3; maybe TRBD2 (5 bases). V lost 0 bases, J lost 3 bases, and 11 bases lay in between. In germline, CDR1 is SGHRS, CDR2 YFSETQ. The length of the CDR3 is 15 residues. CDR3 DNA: TGCGCCAGCAGCTTGGCGCCTAGCAGAACAGATACGCAGTATTTT. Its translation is CASSLAPSRTDTQYF.

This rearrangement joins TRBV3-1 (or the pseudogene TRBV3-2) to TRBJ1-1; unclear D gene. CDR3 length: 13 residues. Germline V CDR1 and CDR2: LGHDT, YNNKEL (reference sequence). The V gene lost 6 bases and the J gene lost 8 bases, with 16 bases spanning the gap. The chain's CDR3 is CASSPRFSAEAFF. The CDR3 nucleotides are TGTGCCAGCAGTCCAAGATTTAGCGCGGAAGCTTTCTTT.

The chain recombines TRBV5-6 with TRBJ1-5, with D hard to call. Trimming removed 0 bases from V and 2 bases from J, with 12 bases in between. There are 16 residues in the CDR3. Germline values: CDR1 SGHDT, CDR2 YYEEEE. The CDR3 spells CASSLGGGYGNQPQHF. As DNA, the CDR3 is TGTGCCAGCAGCTTGGGGGGAGGGTACGGCAATCAGCCCCAGCATTTT. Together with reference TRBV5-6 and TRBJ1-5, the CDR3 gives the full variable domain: DAGVTQSPTHLIKTRGQQVTLRCSPKSGHDTVSWYQQALGQGPQFIFQYYEEEERQRGNFPDRFSGHQFPNYSSELNVNALLLGDSALYLCASSLGGGYGNQPQHFGDGTRLSIL.